The 14 T cell receptor beta chains below were found in one sample sequenced in a study of control samples from healthy donors and cancer patients. Profiling relied on immunoSEQ multiplex PCR, and the TCRdb table lists in-frame clones only, not all of them. The sample has tens of thousands of clones, 80% to 90% seen once; the top ten hold about 2.1%. Sequenced material: PBMCs. The receptors here all came from a woman in her fifties or sixties with head and neck cancer.

The CDR3 protein is CASTPYHGTENTEAFF. DNA for the CDR3: TGTGCCAGTACCCCATACCACGGGACAGAGAACACTGAAGCTTTCTTT. The chain joins TRBV19 to TRBJ1-1, with 7 bases identical to TRBD1. Germline V gene data show CDR1 as LNHDA and CDR2 as SQIVND (reference sequence). V shed 7 bases, J shed 1 base, and the junction held 12 bases outside the gene matches. The CDR3 is 16 amino acids.

The chain is built from TRBV2 and TRBJ2-1; a weak D match, TRBD1 (6 bases). This CDR3 spans 15 amino acids. V was cut by 2 bases and J by 9 bases, with 17 bases left in between. Looked up from germline, CDR1 is SNHLY and CDR2 is FYNNEI. The CDR3 sequence: CASSELAGARGEQFF. The CDR3 nucleotides are TGTGCCAGCAGTGAACTGGCAGGGGCCCGGGGTGAGCAGTTCTTC.

V gene TRBV5-4 combines with J gene TRBJ2-2; TRBD2 might be the D (6 bases). Trimming removed 4 bases at V and 2 bases at J, with 12 bases between. Germline CDR1 SGHNT, CDR2 YYREEE (reference sequence). The CDR3 contains 15 residues. CDR3 DNA sequence: TGTGCCAGCAGCCTAGGCGGGACCAACACCGGGGAGCTGTTTTTT. As protein: CASSLGGTNTGELFF. Complete variable domain (other parts from reference TRBV5-4 and TRBJ2-2): ETGVTQSPTHLIKTRGQQVTLRCSSQSGHNTVSWYQQALGQGPQFIFQYYREEENGRGNFPPRFSGLQFPNYSSELNVNALELDDSALYLCASSLGGTNTGELFFGEGSRLTVL.

The V call is TRBV7-6, the J call TRBJ2-5; unclear D gene. The V gene's germline CDR1 is SGHVS and CDR2 FNYEAQ. Trimming stripped 2 bases from V and 1 base from J, with 11 bases between. The CDR3 is made up of 15 amino acids. CDR3 sequence: CASSLTSAIQETQYF. Written as DNA, the CDR3 is TGTGCCAGCAGCTTAACATCGGCAATCCAAGAGACCCAGTACTTC.

This clone was observed a few times. The chain couples TRBV20-1 to TRBJ2-7; D is possibly TRBD1 (5 bases). The V gene lost 3 bases and the J gene lost 5 bases, with 17 bases spanning the gap. CDR1 and CDR2 from the germline V gene are DFQATT and SNEGSKA (reference sequence). The CDR3 has 14 amino acids. CDR3 loop: CSASGAGPRDEQYF. CDR3 nucleotide sequence: TGCAGTGCTAGTGGGGCAGGTCCTAGGGACGAGCAGTACTTC.

The J gene is TRBJ1-2, the V gene TRBV28; no clear D gene. CDR1 is MDHEN and CDR2 is SYDVKM in the germline V gene. The V end was cut by 7 bases, the J end by 4 bases, with 19 bases between. The CDR3 is 15 amino acids. The CDR3 is CASTSWIGLTYGYTF. The CDR3 DNA reads as TGTGCCAGCACCTCCTGGATTGGATTAACCTATGGCTACACCTTC.

The rearrangement links TRBV4-3 to TRBJ2-3; 12 bases fit TRBD2. Trimming cost V 1 base and J 6 bases; bases outside gene matches: 11. The CDR3 is 18 residues long. From germline, CDR1 is LGHNA and CDR2 YSLEER. CDR3 loop: CASSQVWTSGERGDTQYF. The CDR3 DNA reads TGCGCCAGCAGCCAAGTCTGGACTAGCGGGGAGCGGGGGGATACGCAGTATTTT.

The chain combines TRBV30 with TRBJ2-7; no clear D gene. This CDR3 region has 12 residues. The germline gives CDR1 GTSNPN, CDR2 SVGIG (reference sequence). The V and J ends lost 0 bases and 4 bases respectively, with 7 bases between them. The CDR3 region has the DNA TGTGCCTGGAGTGTGGTAGCTTACGAGCAGTACTTC. Encoded protein: CAWSVVAYEQYF.

The chain recombines TRBV5-1 with TRBJ1-4; a weak D match, TRBD1 (6 bases). CDR3 length: 16 amino acids. The germline V gene encodes CDR1 SGHRS and CDR2 YFSETQ. Trimming took 6 bases from V and 3 from J, leaving 18 bases between them. CDR3 DNA sequence: TGCGCCAGCAAGGCAACCTCAGGGGTCTCTAATGAAAAACTGTTTTTT. Translated: CASKATSGVSNEKLFF.

This chain uses TRBV6-2 or TRBV6-3 with TRBJ1-3; no clear D gene. Per the germline V gene, CDR1 is MNHEY and CDR2 is SVGEGT. V was clipped by 6 bases and J by 7 bases, with 19 bases between them. The CDR3 length is 15 residues. CDR3: CASSPNESWRNTIYF. The CDR3 DNA follows: TGTGCCAGCAGCCCGAATGAGTCTTGGCGGAACACCATATATTTT.

The chain recombines TRBV7-9 with TRBJ2-1; maybe TRBD2 (6 bases). Germline lookup yields CDR1 SEHNR and CDR2 FQNEAQ (reference sequence). The CDR3 totals 15 residues. The V gene lost 8 bases and the J gene lost 3 bases, with 17 bases spanning the gap. The CDR3 spells CASGDFRDFYNEQFF. The DNA for the CDR3 is TGTGCCAGCGGCGATTTCAGGGACTTCTACAATGAGCAGTTCTTC.

This clone showed up just once. In DNA, the CDR3 is TGTGCCAGCAGTTGGGAACATTCCACCGGGGAGCTGTTTTTT. Protein sequence: CASSWEHSTGELFF. This rearrangement joins TRBV6-5 to TRBJ2-2; D uncertain. V shed 4 bases and J shed 4 bases, with 10 bases lying between them. The CDR3 is 14 amino acids. CDR1 is MNHEY and CDR2 is SVGAGI in the germline V gene.

In regard to this clone: Mismatch with germline at one junction end may stem from a read error. The chain joins TRBV6-5 to TRBJ2-7, with 7 bases matching TRBD1. The CDR3 is 13 amino acids. The germline gives CDR1 MNHEY, CDR2 SVGAGI. CDR3 amino acids: CASSTGASFEQYF. The DNA of the CDR3 is TGTGCCAGCAGTACAGGGGCTTCCTTCGAGCAGTACTTC.

The chain combines TRBV6-5 with TRBJ1-6, with TRBD1 matching over 9 bases. CDR1 and CDR2 (germline): MNHEY, SVGAGI. After removal of 3 bases from V and 9 bases from J, the junction contained 6 bases not matched to a gene. The CDR3 covers 15 residues. The CDR3: CASSYRDRVGSPLHF. Here the CDR3 DNA reads TGTGCCAGCAGTTATAGGGACAGGGTTGGTTCACCCCTCCACTTT.